This TCR beta chain originates from a study of T-cell reconstitution after alpha-beta-depleted transplantation in children (dated by TCRdb to the mid-2010s). The study in broad terms: Using TCR repertoire profiling, the study quantitatively followed how T-cell immune reconstitution unfolded in children after TCRalphabeta/CD19-depleted allogeneic hematopoietic cell transplantation. Results and caveats for the whole study, not just this receptor: Over subsequent months, a decline in hyperexpanded clone frequencies was noted, and after one year, T-cell counts and TCRbeta diversity were mostly ascribed to newly produced T cells. The apparently early alphabetaT-cell count recovery about two months after transplant was reportedly dependent on only several hundred rapidly expanded clones derived from non-depleted graft cells. In some patients, the high TCRbeta diversity seen at day 60 was put down to recipient T cells and intrathymic progenitors that had survived conditioning.

The treatment or condition label here, explained by the study, means: allogeneic hematopoietic cell transplantation with graft depleted of TCRalphabeta T cells and CD19 B cells. The transplant recipients were children given TCRalphabeta/CD19-depleted allogeneic hematopoietic cell grafts. Library construction relied on PCR. Sequencing took place on an Illumina HiSeq 2500. TCR libraries were prepared with molecular barcoding, using unique molecular identifiers to normalize TCRbeta repertoire quantification. TCRdb reworked the public reads: Q25 trimming with fastp, MiXCR clone assembly, productive beta chains retained. Identical CDR3 proteins give one entry, which carries the most common genes and DNA. This sample has approximately 97,000 distinct CDR3 sequences in its table, and around 7.8% of those were observed once. Of the sample, around 17% is held by the ten largest clones. This clonotype has only a few counts. It has no known antigen specificity. Qualities for individual bases were not recorded, and no much larger clone is one base off.

Relative to germline, V is 0 bases shorter and J is 3 bases shorter, with 15 bases between their ends. Based on the germline V gene, the CDR1 and CDR2 sequences are LGHNA and YNFKEQ. The CDR3, cysteine through phenylalanine, is 16 amino acids long. Only CDR3 DNA remains: 48 bases, in frame from the first base. This receptor was identified in a boy younger than 10 with acute lymphoblastic leukemia, due to receive a stem cell transplant. Source: PBMCs, taken before TCRalphabeta/CD19-depleted stem cell transplant. The rearrangement combines TRBV4-2 with TRBJ2-7; a weak D assignment points to TRBD1 (6 bases agree). The DNA reads TGTGCCAGCAGCCAAGATACAGGGAACCTCGACTACGAGCAGTACTTC. This yields the protein CASSQDTGNLDYEQYF.